A single sample gave rise to the 18 T cell receptor beta chains below, sequenced in a study of cytomegalovirus exposure and HLA in healthy donors. The study ran its PCR with 60 Vbeta and 13 Jbeta primers. The assay was immunoSEQ multiplex PCR, and TCRdb's table has in-frame clones only and misses some. The sample holds 110,000 or so clones; 67% are singletons and the top ten take about 8.3%. Sequencing was performed on PBMCs. The receptors derive from a young man in good health and CMV-seropositive.

This chain uses TRBV7-2 with TRBJ1-5; TRBD1 agrees at 10 bases. This CDR3 has 18 amino acids. CDR1 is SGHTA and CDR2 is FQGNSA in the germline V gene. The V gene end was trimmed by 5 bases and the J gene end by 0 bases; junction bases not matched to a gene: 10. CDR3 sequence (DNA): TGTGCCAGCAGCCGCGGGGGACAGGGGACTAGTAGCAATCAGCCCCAGCATTTT. Amino acids: CASSRGGQGTSSNQPQHF.

Only one count was recorded for this clone. The CDR3 region is CASSVDRGQSGELFF. CDR3 DNA sequence: TGTGCCAGCAGCGTCGACAGGGGGCAATCCGGGGAGCTGTTTTTT. The V and J genes are TRBV9 and TRBJ2-2, with 10 bases identical to TRBD1. The trim removed 2 bases at V and 6 bases at J, leaving 4 bases unmatched. The CDR3 spans 15 residues. The germline CDR1 and CDR2 sequences are SGDLS and YYNGEE.

The J gene is TRBJ2-1, the V gene TRBV18, with 7 positions matching TRBD1. J lost 16 bases, V lost 3 bases, and 9 bases had no gene match. Looked up from germline, CDR1 is KGHSH and CDR2 is LQKENI. The CDR3 has 12 residues. The DNA for the CDR3 is TGTGCCAGCTCACCCTCCGAGACAGGGATTTTCTTC. As protein: CASSPSETGIFF.

The genes are TRBV11-3 and TRBJ1-6, with unresolved D. V lost 1 base, J lost 8 bases, and 6 bases lay in between. The CDR3 is 13 residues long. CDR1 and CDR2 (germline): SGHNT, YENEEA. Here the CDR3 DNA reads TGTGCCAGCAGCTTAGTAGCTCATTCACCCCTCCACTTT. Encoded protein: CASSLVAHSPLHF.

This sequence joins TRBV10-2 and TRBJ2-2, with D perhaps matching TRBD2 (5 bases). In germline, CDR1 is WSHSY, CDR2 SAAADI. V was pared by 3 bases and J by 4 bases, with 9 bases between. The CDR3 spans 14 residues. The CDR3 protein is CASSDEGGTGELFF. In nucleotides, the CDR3 is TGCGCCAGCAGTGATGAGGGTGGCACCGGGGAGCTGTTTTTT.

V usage is TRBV2 and J usage is TRBJ2-3; D unresolved. Trimming took 5 bases from V and 2 from J, leaving 11 bases between them. CDR1 and CDR2 from the germline V gene are SNHLY and FYNNEI. The CDR3 is made up of 14 amino acids. In nucleotides, the CDR3 is TGTGCCAGCAGTCCCGAGTCACTCACAGATACGCAGTATTTT. Residues: CASSPESLTDTQYF.

The chain joins TRBV6-1 to TRBJ2-1; TRBD1 aligns across 7 bases. V was pared by 7 bases and J by 4 bases, with 10 bases of the junction left unmatched. Per germline, CDR1 MNHNS and CDR2 SASEGT. The CDR3 spans 15 residues. The CDR3 nucleotides are TGTGCCAGCATCGCCAGGGACAGCGAGTACAATGAGCAGTTCTTC. Protein sequence: CASIARDSEYNEQFF.

The rearrangement joins TRBV29-1 to TRBJ1-1; 7 bases are a match to TRBD1. The ends lost 7 bases at V and 4 bases at J; junction bases unmatched: 9. Looked up from germline, CDR1 is SQVTM and CDR2 is ANQGSEA. This CDR3 has 13 amino acids. CDR3 DNA sequence: TGCAGCGCCGAAACAGGGGTCGGCACTGAAGCTTTCTTT. It encodes CSAETGVGTEAFF.

The chain joins TRBV29-1 to TRBJ2-4, with a weak D call TRBD2 (7 bases). The germline CDR1 and CDR2 sequences are SQVTM and ANQGSEA. This CDR3 has 14 amino acids. V lost 6 bases and J lost 9, with 21 bases in between. The CDR3 DNA sequence: TGCAGCGTCACTAGTGGCGGGGGCGGTAGCATTCAGTACTTC. Encoded protein: CSVTSGGGGSIQYF.

V is TRBV30 and J is TRBJ1-1; no clear D gene. Germline V lookup: CDR1 GTSNPN, CDR2 SVGIG (reference sequence). Trimming removed 5 bases from V and 0 bases from J, with 7 bases in between. The CDR3 sequence is 12 residues long. CDR3 DNA sequence: TGTGCCTGGGGCCAGATGAACACTGAAGCTTTCTTT. Translation gives CAWGQMNTEAFF.

The V call is TRBV29-1, the J call TRBJ1-2; D is unresolved. Trimming took off 0 bases at V and 1 base at J, with 9 bases between the two ends. Germline CDR1 SQVTM, CDR2 ANQGSEA. CDR3 size: 14 residues. Here the CDR3 reads CSVEDTALNYGYTF. The CDR3, as DNA: TGCAGCGTTGAAGACACAGCCCTTAACTATGGCTACACCTTC. Filled out from reference TRBV29-1 and TRBJ1-2, the complete variable domain reads SAVISQKPSRDICQRGTSLTIQCQVDSQVTMMFWYRQQPGQSLTLIATANQGSEATYESGFVIDKFPISRPNLTFSTLTVSNMSPEDSSIYLCSVEDTALNYGYTFGSGTRLTVV.

This clone came up many times. The chain links TRBV7-8 to TRBJ2-1; TRBD1 might be the D (6 bases). The CDR3 sequence is 15 residues long. The V end was cut by 2 bases, the J end by 12 bases, with 20 bases between. Per the germline V gene, CDR1 is SGHVS and CDR2 is FQNEAQ. CDR3 coding DNA: TGTGCCAGCAGCTTATATCAGGGGCCCTCGCAATCGCAGTTCTTC. As protein: CASSLYQGPSQSQFF.

The J gene is TRBJ2-3, the V gene TRBV5-1, with a possible D match to TRBD1 (6 bases). Trimming removed 4 bases from V and 3 bases from J, with 12 bases in between. Germline values: CDR1 SGHRS, CDR2 YFSETQ. The CDR3 sequence is 14 residues long. The CDR3 DNA is TGCGCCAGCAGCCTCCAACAGGGAACAGATACGCAGTATTTT. Its protein is CASSLQQGTDTQYF.

The rearrangement joins TRBV18 to TRBJ1-3, with D unclear. V was shortened by 3 bases and J by 11 bases, with 11 bases between the two germline ends. This CDR3 spans 12 amino acids. CDR1 is KGHSH, CDR2 LQKENI, per germline. CDR3 protein: CASSPDTSAIYF. In DNA form, the CDR3 reads TGTGCCAGCTCACCCGACACCTCAGCCATATATTTT.

This chain joins TRBV6-5 and TRBJ1-3; D ambiguous. V lost 8 bases and J lost 0, with 5 bases in between. CDR3 size: 12 residues. CDR1 and CDR2 from the germline V gene are MNHEY and SVGAGI. In nucleotides, the CDR3 is TGTGCCAGCCAATCCTCTGGAAACACCATATATTTT. Translating it yields CASQSSGNTIYF.

The sample holds a few counts of this clone. V usage is TRBV6-5 and J usage is TRBJ1-1, with D possibly TRBD1 on 5 matching bases. The V gene lost 6 bases and the J gene lost 1 base, with 9 bases spanning the gap. The CDR3 runs 13 residues. Germline CDR1 and CDR2: MNHEY and SVGAGI. The CDR3 nucleotides are TGTGCCAGCAGGACAGCAGAGAACACTGAAGCTTTCTTT. As protein: CASRTAENTEAFF.

The chain combines TRBV11-2 with TRBJ2-7; D might be TRBD1 (6 bases). The CDR3 runs 14 residues. V shed 5 bases and J shed 6 bases, with 17 bases lying between them. The germline V gene has CDR1 SGHAT and CDR2 FQNNGV. The CDR3 region has the DNA TGTGCCAGCAGCCCCCAGACAGGAGGCGGCGAGCAGTACTTC. The encoded protein is CASSPQTGGGEQYF.

This clone turned up a few times. The chain uses TRBV16 and TRBJ2-7, with D possibly TRBD1 on 6 matching bases. The CDR3 consists of 15 residues. Per the germline V gene, CDR1 is KGHSY and CDR2 is FQNENV. Trimming took off 4 bases at V and 4 bases at J, with 17 bases between the two ends. This CDR3 reads CASSPQRGRGYEQYF. In DNA, the CDR3 is TGTGCCAGCAGCCCCCAAAGGGGCAGGGGATACGAGCAGTACTTC.